This T cell receptor (beta chain) was recovered during a study of Tregs in tolerant kidney transplant recipients (dated by TCRdb to between 2017 and 2020). In terms of the full investigation: Related donors were used in the transplants with nonmyeloablative bone marrow transplantation, and mixed chimerism was transient in the human trials. TCRbeta sequencing was used in the study to identify donor-specific regulatory T cells before combined kidney and bone marrow transplantation, and the identified cells were then tracked after transplant. Overall results and qualifications from the work: In tolerant patients, donor-specific Tregs expanded more than Tregs overall, which suggests antigen-driven rather than nonspecific expansion. Although technical replication error seemed to be minimal, the question of biological reproducibility was not addressed directly. Expanding Tregs with activated donor B cells appeared to identify the most biologically relevant and donor-specific TCRbeta repertoire. For some patients the PCR primers changed over time, which made it impossible to compare the samples from those patients at the nucleotide level. The study was limited by small patient numbers, and the findings need validation in larger populations and under other immunosuppression protocols.

For TCRbeta CDR3 sequencing, genomic DNA from the sorted cells was extracted using the QIAGEN DNeasy Blood and Tissue Kit. Through immunoSEQ, high-throughput TCRbeta CDR3 sequencing was done commercially, including PCR amplification with internal controls and bias correction. Turning to the authors' computational methods: Unique productive TCRbeta sequences were defined by CDR3 nucleotide sequence where primers matched, otherwise by CDR3 amino acid sequence with Vbeta and Jbeta genes. As a correction for sorting error, sequences shared between sorted populations at a frequency ratio of 2:1 or less were discarded, and the remaining shared sequences were assigned to the higher population. Donor-reactive sequences were defined as at least 5-fold expanded in CFSE-low cells versus unstimulated cells, with frequency of at least 0.01% in CFSE-low cells. Repertoire divergence was quantified by Jensen-Shannon divergence calculated from the top 100 TCRbeta sequences ranked by frequency. For any sample with multiple sequencing runs, sorting error was corrected in each run separately before the runs were pooled. The table comes from immuneACCESS by way of TCRdb, which keeps in-frame sequences with V and J called. Part of the clones is missing from these tables; in studies checked, under half for an unresolved V gene and the rest for unknown reasons. V and J calls and clone size are those listed in that table; D and trimming were worked out from the DNA. The sample table shows under 95,000 clones, and around 93% are seen once. The biggest ten clones account for approximately 0.37% of the sample.

The germline V gene sets CDR1 to SGDLS and CDR2 to YYNGEE. V is clipped by 4 bases and J by 6 bases, and the sequence between their germline boundaries is 22 bases long. The CDR3, cysteine through phenylalanine, is 17 amino acids long. Only the CDR3 DNA is retained, 51 bases long and in frame from the first base. A note on this clone: The antigen this receptor binds is unknown. No base qualities exist here, and no much larger clone lies one base off it.

According to the study, the label for this sample's time point signals: blood sample drawn before combined kidney and bone marrow transplant. Thawed PBMCs were FACS-sorted into unstimulated Tregs (CD4+CD25+CD127-), CD4+ non-Tregs (CD4+CD25-), CD4 cells and CD8 cells. Prior to Treg sorting, thawed PBMCs were rested overnight at 37 degrees C with 200 IU/ml IL-2. Patients were 4 combined kidney and bone marrow transplant recipients from the ITN036ST trial, and only these trial subjects had samples available. Healthy control blood was separated into PBMCs by Ficoll density gradient and cryopreserved, and patient PBMCs were collected both before and after transplant.

The chain is encoded by TRBV9 joined to TRBJ2-2; the D gene may be TRBD1 or TRBD2, since each aligns over 6 bases. The receptor's source is a human donor who received a combined kidney and bone marrow transplant. The specimen comprised Tregs from blood, sampled before the transplant. In nucleotides, the sequence is TGTGCCAGCAGCACCATCGGGGGCGAAATACTGCCCGGGGAGCTGTTTTTT. This encodes CASSTIGGEILPGELFF. With the rest looked up from the reference TRBV9 and TRBJ2-2 genes rather than sequenced, the full variable domain is DSGVTQTPKHLITATGQRVTLRCSPRSGDLSVYWYQQSLDQGLQFLIQYYNGEERAKGNILERFSAQQFPDLHSELNLSSLELGDSALYFCASSTIGGEILPGELFFGEGSRLTVL.